This T cell receptor beta chain emerged from a study of T cells in localized non-small cell lung cancer. The V gene's germline CDR1 is LGHNT and CDR2 FRNRAP. The CDR3 consists of 12 residues. V lost 8 bases, J lost 6 bases, and 12 bases lay in between. TCRdb's table, derived via immunoSEQ multiplex PCR, lists solely in-frame clones and lacks some. Here the sample spans tens of thousands of clones, approximately 84% being singletons. A word on this clone: Its matching antigen is unknown.

Study-wide results and caveats: Uninvolved nearby lung showed the greatest T cell clonality, exceeding that found in tumor.

This rearrangement joins TRBV12-5 to TRBJ2-3; D call uncertain. Sequencing was performed on peripheral blood, taken before any cancer treatment. The source of this sequence is a female donor aged 60 or older with stage I lung adenocarcinoma. As DNA, the CDR3 is TGTGCTAGTTCCCTAGTAGGGGATACGCAGTATTTT. Protein product: CASSLVGDTQYF.